This TCR beta chain was sequenced in a study of cytomegalovirus exposure and HLA in healthy donors. Study-level information: The 100 million to 120 million unique TCR beta sequences, from about 170 million T cells, were found by an earlier analysis.

PCR was performed using 60 Vbeta and 13 Jbeta primers. Some clones are missing from TCRdb's copy, which holds only in-frame ones; the method was immunoSEQ multiplex PCR. The sample holds 100,000 or so clones, 60% to 85% seen once. The CDR3 has 14 amino acids. Germline CDR1 reads KGHSH; CDR2 reads LQKENI. Trimming removed 5 bases at V and 2 bases at J, with 11 bases between. V is TRBV18 and J is TRBJ2-3, with D possibly matching TRBD2 (6 bases). The TCR originated in a man aged 30 to 45 in good health and CMV-seropositive. Sequenced input: PBMCs. The CDR3 reads CASSTRTNTDTQYF. The CDR3 coding sequence is TGTGCCAGCTCAACCCGGACTAACACAGATACGCAGTATTTT.